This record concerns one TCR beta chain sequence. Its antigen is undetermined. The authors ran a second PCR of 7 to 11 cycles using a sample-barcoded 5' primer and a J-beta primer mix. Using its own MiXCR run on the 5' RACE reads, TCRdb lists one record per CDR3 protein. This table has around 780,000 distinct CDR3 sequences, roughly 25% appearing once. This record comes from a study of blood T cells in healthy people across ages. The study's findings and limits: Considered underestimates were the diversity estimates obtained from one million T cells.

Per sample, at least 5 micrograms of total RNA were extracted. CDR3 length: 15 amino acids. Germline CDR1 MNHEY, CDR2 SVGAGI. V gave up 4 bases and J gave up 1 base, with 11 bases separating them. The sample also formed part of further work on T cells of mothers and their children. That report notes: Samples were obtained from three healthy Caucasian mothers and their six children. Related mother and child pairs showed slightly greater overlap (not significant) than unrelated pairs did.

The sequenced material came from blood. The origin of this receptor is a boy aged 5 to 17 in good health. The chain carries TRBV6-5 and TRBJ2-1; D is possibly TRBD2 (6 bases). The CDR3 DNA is TGTGCCAGCAGTTCCTCCGGGACTTCCTACAATGAGCAGTTCTTC. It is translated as CASSSSGTSYNEQFF.